This TCR beta chain originates from a study of blood T cell repertoires in COVID-19. Some clones are missing from TCRdb's copy, which holds only in-frame ones; the method was immunoSEQ multiplex PCR. The table records 140,000 to 150,000 clones, about 80% of them present only once. V lost 2 bases and J lost 1; bases outside the gene matches: 2. This CDR3 region has 16 residues. Germline V CDR1 and CDR2: LGHDT, YNNKEL (reference sequence). V usage is TRBV3-1 (or the pseudogene TRBV3-2) and J usage is TRBJ2-3; 11 bases are a match to TRBD2. Specimen: PBMCs or T cells enriched from blood (not recorded which). This TCR was recovered from a woman between 45 and 65 years old who had recovered from COVID-19. The CDR3 here is CASSQLGLAGTDTQYF. The CDR3 bases are TGTGCCAGCAGCCAACTGGGACTAGCGGGCACAGATACGCAGTATTTT.